Listed here is a single TCR beta chain. Trimming cost V 5 bases and J 4 bases, with 15 bases left between them. This CDR3 contains 15 residues. Looked up from germline, CDR1 is MNHNS and CDR2 is SASEGT. Data came from immunoSEQ multiplex PCR; TCRdb stores just in-frame clones and leaves some out. The sample lists about 98,000 clones; around 88% were seen once. This specimen comes from a study of cytomegalovirus exposure and HLA in healthy donors. The chain couples TRBV6-1 to TRBJ1-5; D possibly corresponds to TRBD1 (6 bases). Sequencing input: PBMCs. This TCR came from a woman between 25 and 40 years old in good health and CMV-seronegative. Here the CDR3 reads CASSFPGTTNQPQHF. The DNA of the CDR3 is TGTGCCAGCAGTTTTCCCGGGACAACGAATCAGCCCCAGCATTTT.